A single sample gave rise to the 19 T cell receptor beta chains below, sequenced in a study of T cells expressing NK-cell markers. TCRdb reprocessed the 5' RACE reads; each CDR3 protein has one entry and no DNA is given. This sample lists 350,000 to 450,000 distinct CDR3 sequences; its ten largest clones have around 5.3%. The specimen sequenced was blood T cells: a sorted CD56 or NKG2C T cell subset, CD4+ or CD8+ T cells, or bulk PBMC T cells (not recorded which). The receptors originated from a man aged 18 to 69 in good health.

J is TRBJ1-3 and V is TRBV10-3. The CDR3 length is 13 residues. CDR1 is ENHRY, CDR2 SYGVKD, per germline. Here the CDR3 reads CAISVASGNTIYF.

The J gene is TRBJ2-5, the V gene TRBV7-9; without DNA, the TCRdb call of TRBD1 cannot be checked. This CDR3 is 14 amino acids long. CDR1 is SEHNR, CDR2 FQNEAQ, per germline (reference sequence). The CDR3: CASSFRRTGETQYF.

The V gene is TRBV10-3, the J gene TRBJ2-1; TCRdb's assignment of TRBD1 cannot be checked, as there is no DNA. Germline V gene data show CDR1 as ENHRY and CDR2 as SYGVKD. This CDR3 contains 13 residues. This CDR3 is CAISRTGGNEQFF.

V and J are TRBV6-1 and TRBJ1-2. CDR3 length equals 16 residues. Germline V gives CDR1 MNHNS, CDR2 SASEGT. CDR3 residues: CASLEGLGRSNYGYTF.

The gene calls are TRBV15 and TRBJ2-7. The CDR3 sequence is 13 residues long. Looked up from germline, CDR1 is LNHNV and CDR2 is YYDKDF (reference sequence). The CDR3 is CATSDQGDGEQYF.

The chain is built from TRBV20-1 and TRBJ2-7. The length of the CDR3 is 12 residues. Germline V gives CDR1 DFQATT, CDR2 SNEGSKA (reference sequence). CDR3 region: CSAKGGAYEQYF.

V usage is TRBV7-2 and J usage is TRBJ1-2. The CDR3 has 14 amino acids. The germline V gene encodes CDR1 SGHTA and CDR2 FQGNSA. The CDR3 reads CASSLVQRGGGYTF.

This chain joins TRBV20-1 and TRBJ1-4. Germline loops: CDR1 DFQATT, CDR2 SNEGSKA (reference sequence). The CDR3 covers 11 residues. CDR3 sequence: CSALFNEKLFF.

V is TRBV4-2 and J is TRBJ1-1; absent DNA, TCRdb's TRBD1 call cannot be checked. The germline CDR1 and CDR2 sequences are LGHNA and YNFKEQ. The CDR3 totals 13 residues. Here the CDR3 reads CASSQEGTGGAFF.

This chain's CDR3 is CASSLAGTPRGDGYTF. The chain is built from TRBV5-1 and TRBJ1-2; the TCRdb call, TRBD1, lacks DNA for checking. CDR3 length equals 16 residues. The V gene's germline CDR1 is SGHRS and CDR2 YFSETQ.

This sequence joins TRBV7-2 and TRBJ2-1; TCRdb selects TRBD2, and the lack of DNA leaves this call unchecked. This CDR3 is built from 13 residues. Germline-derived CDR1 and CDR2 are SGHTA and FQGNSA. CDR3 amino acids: CASSLGGLAEMFF.

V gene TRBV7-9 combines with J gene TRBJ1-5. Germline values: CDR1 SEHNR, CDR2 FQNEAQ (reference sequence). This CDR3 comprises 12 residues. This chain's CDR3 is CASTRGNQPQHF. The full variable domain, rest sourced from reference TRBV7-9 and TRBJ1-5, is DTGVSQNPRHKITKRGQNVTFRCDPISEHNRLYWYRQTLGQGPEFLTYFQNEAQLEKSRLLSDRFSAERPKGSFSTLEIQRTEQGDSAMYLCASTRGNQPQHFGDGTRLSIL.

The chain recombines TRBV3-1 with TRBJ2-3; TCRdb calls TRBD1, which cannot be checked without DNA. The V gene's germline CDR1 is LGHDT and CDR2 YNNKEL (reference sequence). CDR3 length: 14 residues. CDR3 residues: CASRRHGQTDTQYF.

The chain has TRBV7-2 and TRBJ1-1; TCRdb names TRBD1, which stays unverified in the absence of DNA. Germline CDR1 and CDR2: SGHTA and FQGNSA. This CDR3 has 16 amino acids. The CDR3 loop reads CASSLDGTASNTEAFF.

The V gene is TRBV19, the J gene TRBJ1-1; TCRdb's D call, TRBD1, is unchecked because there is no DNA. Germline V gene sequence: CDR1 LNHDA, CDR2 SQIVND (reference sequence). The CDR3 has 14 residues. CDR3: CASIGTETNTEAFF.

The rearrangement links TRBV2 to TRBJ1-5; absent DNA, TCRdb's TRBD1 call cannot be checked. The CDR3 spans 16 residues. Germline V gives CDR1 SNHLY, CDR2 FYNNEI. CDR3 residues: CASRGLTGDRNQPQHF.

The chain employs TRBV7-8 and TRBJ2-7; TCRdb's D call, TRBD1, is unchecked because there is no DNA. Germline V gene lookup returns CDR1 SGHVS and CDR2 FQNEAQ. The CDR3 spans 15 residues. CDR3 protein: CASRPTGYSSYEQYF. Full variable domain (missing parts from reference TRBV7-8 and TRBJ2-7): GAGVSQSPRYKVAKRGQDVALRCDPISGHVSLFWYQQALGQGPEFLTYFQNEAQLDKSGLPSDRFFAERPEGSVSTLKIQRTQQEDSAVYLCASRPTGYSSYEQYFGPGTRLTVT.

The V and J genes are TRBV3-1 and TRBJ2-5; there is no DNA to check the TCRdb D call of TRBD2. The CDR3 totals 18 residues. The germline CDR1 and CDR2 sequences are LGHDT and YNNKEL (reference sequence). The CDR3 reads CASSPRVVASGVRETQYF.

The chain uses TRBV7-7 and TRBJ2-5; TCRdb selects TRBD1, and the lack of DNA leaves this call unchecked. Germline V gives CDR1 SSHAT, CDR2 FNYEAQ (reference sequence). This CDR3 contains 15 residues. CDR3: CASSTTDQGFETQYF. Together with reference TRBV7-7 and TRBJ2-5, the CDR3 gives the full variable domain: GAGVSQSPRYKVTKRGQDVTLRCDPISSHATLYWYQQALGQGPEFLTYFNYEAQPDKSGLPSDRFSAERPEGSISTLTIQRTEQRDSAMYRCASSTTDQGFETQYFGPGTRLLVL.